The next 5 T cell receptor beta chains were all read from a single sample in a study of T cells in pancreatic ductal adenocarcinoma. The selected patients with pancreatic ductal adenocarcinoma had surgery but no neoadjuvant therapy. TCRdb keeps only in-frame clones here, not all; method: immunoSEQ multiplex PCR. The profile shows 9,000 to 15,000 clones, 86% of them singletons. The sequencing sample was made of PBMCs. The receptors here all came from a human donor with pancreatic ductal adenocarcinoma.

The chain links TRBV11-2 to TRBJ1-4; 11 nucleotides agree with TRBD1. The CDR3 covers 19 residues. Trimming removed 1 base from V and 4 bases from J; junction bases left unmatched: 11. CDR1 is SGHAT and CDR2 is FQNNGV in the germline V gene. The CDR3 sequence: CASSLARTDRGRVNEKLFF. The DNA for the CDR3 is TGTGCCAGCAGCTTAGCGCGCACGGACAGGGGGCGAGTTAATGAAAAACTGTTTTTT. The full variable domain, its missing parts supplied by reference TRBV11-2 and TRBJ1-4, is EAGVAQSPRYKIIEKRQSVAFWCNPISGHATLYWYQQILGQGPKLLIQFQNNGVVDDSQLPKDRFSAERLKGVDSTLKIQPAKLEDSAVYLCASSLARTDRGRVNEKLFFGSGTQLSVL.

As DNA, the CDR3 is TGTGCCAGCAGCTTTGACAGGCAGGGCTACAATGAGCAGTTCTTC. It encodes CASSFDRQGYNEQFF. This rearrangement joins TRBV7-8 to TRBJ2-1; TRBD1 is a possible D gene (6 bases). Germline V lookup: CDR1 SGHVS, CDR2 FQNEAQ. CDR3 length: 15 residues. V lost 3 bases to trimming and J lost 3 bases, with 12 bases between them. The full variable domain, in which reference TRBV7-8 and TRBJ2-1 provide the parts outside the CDR3, is GAGVSQSPRYKVAKRGQDVALRCDPISGHVSLFWYQQALGQGPEFLTYFQNEAQLDKSGLPSDRFFAERPEGSVSTLKIQRTQQEDSAVYLCASSFDRQGYNEQFFGPGTRLTVL.

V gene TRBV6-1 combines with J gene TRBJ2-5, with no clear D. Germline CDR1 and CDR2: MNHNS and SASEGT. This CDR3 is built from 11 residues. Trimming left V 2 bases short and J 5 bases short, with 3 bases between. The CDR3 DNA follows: TGTGCCAGCAGTGAACGGGAGACCCAGTACTTC. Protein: CASSERETQYF.

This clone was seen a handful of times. In DNA form, the CDR3 reads TGTGCTAGTGGTCTGGGTCCGCACAATGAGCAGTTCTTC. This sequence encodes CASGLGPHNEQFF. This chain uses TRBV12-5 with TRBJ2-1; D is uncertain. Trimming stripped 5 bases from V and 5 bases from J, with 10 bases between. This CDR3 is 13 amino acids long. The germline V gene encodes CDR1 LGHNT and CDR2 FRNRAP.

As DNA, the CDR3 is TGTGCCAGCAGTGCCGGGACCGAGTCCTACGAGCAGTACTTC. Amino acids: CASSAGTESYEQYF. V is TRBV2 and J is TRBJ2-7, with D perhaps matching TRBD1 or TRBD2 (5 bases each). Trimming took off 4 bases at V and 1 base at J, with 11 bases between the two ends. The CDR3 is 14 amino acids. Per the germline V gene, CDR1 is SNHLY and CDR2 is FYNNEI.